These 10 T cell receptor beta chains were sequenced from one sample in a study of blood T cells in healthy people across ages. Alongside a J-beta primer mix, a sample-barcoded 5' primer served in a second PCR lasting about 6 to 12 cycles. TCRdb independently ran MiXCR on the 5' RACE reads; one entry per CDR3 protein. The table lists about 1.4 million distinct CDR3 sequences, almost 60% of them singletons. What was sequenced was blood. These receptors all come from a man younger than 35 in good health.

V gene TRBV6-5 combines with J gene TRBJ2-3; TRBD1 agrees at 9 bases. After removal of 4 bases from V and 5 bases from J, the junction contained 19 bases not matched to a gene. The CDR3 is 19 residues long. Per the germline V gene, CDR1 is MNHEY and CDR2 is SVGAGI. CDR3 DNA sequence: TGTGCCAGCAGTTTGACGATACGTCGGGTCACAGGGGGCAGAGATACGCAGTATTTT. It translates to CASSLTIRRVTGGRDTQYF.

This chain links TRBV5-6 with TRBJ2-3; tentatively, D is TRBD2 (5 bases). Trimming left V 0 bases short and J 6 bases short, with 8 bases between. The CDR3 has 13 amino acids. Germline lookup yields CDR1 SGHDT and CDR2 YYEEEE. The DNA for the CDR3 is TGTGCCAGCAGCTTGGGGAGGAGGGATACGCAGTATTTT. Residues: CASSLGRRDTQYF.

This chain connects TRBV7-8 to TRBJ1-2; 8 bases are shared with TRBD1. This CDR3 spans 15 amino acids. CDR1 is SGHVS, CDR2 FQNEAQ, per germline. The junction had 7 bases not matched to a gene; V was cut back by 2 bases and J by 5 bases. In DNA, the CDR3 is TGTGCCAGCAGCTTATCGAGGACAGGGTTGTATGGCTACACCTTC. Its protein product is CASSLSRTGLYGYTF.

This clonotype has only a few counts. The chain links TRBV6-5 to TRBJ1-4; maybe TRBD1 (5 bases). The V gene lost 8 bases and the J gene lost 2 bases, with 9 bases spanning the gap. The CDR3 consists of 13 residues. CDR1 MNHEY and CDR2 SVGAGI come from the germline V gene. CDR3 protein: CASGGVTNEKLFF. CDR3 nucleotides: TGTGCCAGCGGGGGAGTCACTAATGAAAAACTGTTTTTT.

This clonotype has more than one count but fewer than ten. The CDR3 coding sequence is TGTGCCATCAGCTCCACAGATACGCAGTATTTT. Residues: CAISSTDTQYF. V usage is TRBV10-3 and J usage is TRBJ2-3; no clear D gene. Germline values: CDR1 ENHRY, CDR2 SYGVKD. The length of the CDR3 is 11 residues. Trimming removed 6 bases at V and 2 bases at J, with 3 bases between.

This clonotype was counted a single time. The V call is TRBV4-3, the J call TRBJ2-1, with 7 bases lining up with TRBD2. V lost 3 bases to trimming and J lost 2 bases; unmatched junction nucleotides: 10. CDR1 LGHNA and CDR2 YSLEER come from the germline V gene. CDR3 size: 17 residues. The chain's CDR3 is CASSQWASGGAYNEQFF. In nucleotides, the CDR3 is TGCGCCAGCAGCCAGTGGGCTAGCGGTGGCGCCTACAATGAGCAGTTCTTC.

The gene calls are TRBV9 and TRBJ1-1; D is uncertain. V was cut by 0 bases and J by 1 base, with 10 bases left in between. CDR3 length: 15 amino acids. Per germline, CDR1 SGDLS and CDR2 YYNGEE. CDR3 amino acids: CASSVDGRRNTEAFF. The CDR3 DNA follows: TGTGCCAGCAGCGTAGATGGGCGGAGGAACACTGAAGCTTTCTTT.

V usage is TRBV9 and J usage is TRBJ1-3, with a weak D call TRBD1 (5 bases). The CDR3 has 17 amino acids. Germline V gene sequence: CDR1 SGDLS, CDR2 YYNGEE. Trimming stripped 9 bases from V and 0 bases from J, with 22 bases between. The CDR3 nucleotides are TGTGCCAACCCACCGGGACCAATGCTGTACTCTGGAAACACCATATATTTT. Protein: CANPPGPMLYSGNTIYF.

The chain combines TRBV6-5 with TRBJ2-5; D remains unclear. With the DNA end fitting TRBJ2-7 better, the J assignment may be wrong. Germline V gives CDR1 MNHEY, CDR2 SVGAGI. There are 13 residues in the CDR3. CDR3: CASSYGSPYEQYF. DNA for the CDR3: TGTGCCAGCAGTTACGGCAGTCCCTACGAGCAGTACTTC.

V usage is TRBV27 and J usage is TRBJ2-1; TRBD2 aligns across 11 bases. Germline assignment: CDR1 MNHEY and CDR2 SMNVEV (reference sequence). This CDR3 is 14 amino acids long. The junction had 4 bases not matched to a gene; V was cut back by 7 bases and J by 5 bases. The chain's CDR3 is CASTLAGGHNEQFF. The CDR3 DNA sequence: TGTGCCAGCACGCTAGCGGGAGGCCACAATGAGCAGTTCTTC.